These T cell receptor beta chains were read from a single sample in a study of tumor-infiltrating lymphocytes in oesophageal squamous cell carcinoma. TCRdb reanalysed the PCR reads using MiXCR and keeps one entry per CDR3 protein. The data contain approximately 19,000 distinct CDR3 sequences, about 43% of them singletons. Sequencing was performed on normal esophageal tissue next to the tumor. The source of these receptors is a female donor with esophageal squamous cell carcinoma. CDR3s include the opening cysteine and the closing phenylalanine or tryptophan. D genes are given only for firm matches. Part of the rows lack a size; the others show once, few, many or a class for expanded clones.

V: TRBV7-8
D: NA
J: TRBJ1-2
size: NA
length: 15
DNA: TGTGCCAGCAGCGACGAAGGACGGTTTGTAAGAGGCTACACCTTC
CDR3: CASSDEGRFVRGYTF

V: TRBV10-3
D: TRBD2
J: TRBJ2-3
size: many
length: 15
DNA: TGTGCCATCAAAGGGGCTAGCGGACCGTTGGATACGCAGTATTTT
CDR3: CAIKGASGPLDTQYF

V: TRBV7-2
D: TRBD2
J: TRBJ2-3
size: medium-sized
length: 15
DNA: TGTGCCAGCAGCCGTACGGGACTAGGCACAGATACGCAGTATTTT
CDR3: CASSRTGLGTDTQYF

V: TRBV25-1
D: TRBD1
J: TRBJ2-6
size: medium-sized
length: 17
DNA: TGTGCCAGCAGCGACGGACAGGGGGGCTCTGGGGCCAACGTCCTGACTTTC
CDR3: CASSDGQGGSGANVLTF

V: TRBV6-2/TRBV6-3
D: NA
J: TRBJ2-5
size: NA
length: 14
DNA: TGTGCCAGCAGTTCGGGGCAGTTGCAAGAGACCCAGTGCTTC
CDR3: CASSSGQLQETQCF

V: TRBV7-3
D: NA
J: TRBJ2-5
size: NA
length: 15
DNA: TGTGCCAGCAGCTTAACGGAGGGCCCCAAGGAGACCCAGTACTTC
CDR3: CASSLTEGPKETQYF

V: TRBV28
D: TRBD2
J: TRBJ2-1
size: many
length: 13
DNA: TGTGCCAGCAAAGAAGCGGGAAGGGATGAGCAGTTCTTC
CDR3: CASKEAGRDEQFF

V: TRBV7-9
D: NA
J: TRBJ1-1
size: many
length: 12
DNA: TGTGCCAGCAGCCCCCAGGGGACTGAAGCTTTCTTT
CDR3: CASSPQGTEAFF

V: TRBV7-6
D: NA
J: TRBJ1-1
size: NA
length: 13
DNA: TGTGCCAGCACACAGGGAGGATACACTGAAGCTTTCTTT
CDR3: CASTQGGYTEAFF

V: TRBV5-1
D: NA
J: TRBJ2-3
size: many
length: 16
DNA: TGCGCCAGCAGCCCCGGCCCCATTGGGTCCACAGATACGCAGTATTTT
CDR3: CASSPGPIGSTDTQYF

V: TRBV7-6
D: TRBD2
J: TRBJ2-1
size: many
length: 16
DNA: TGTGCCAGCAGCTTAGCCACGGCTAGCGGGAGCAATGAGCAGTTCTTC
CDR3: CASSLATASGSNEQFF

V: TRBV7-8
D: TRBD1
J: TRBJ2-1
size: few
length: 15
DNA: TGTGCCAGCAGCTTAGTTCAGGGGGCGGGAAATGAGCAGTTCTTC
CDR3: CASSLVQGAGNEQFF

V: TRBV19
D: NA
J: TRBJ2-5
size: many
length: 14
DNA: TGTGCCAGTAGTATAGATGGCAGCCAAGAGACCCAGTACTTC
CDR3: CASSIDGSQETQYF

V: TRBV7-9
D: TRBD2
J: TRBJ2-1
size: many
length: 16
DNA: TGTGTTACGCGACGGGCTAGCGGGAGAGGGGGGAATGAGCAGTTCTTC
CDR3: CVTRRASGRGGNEQFF

V: TRBV24-1
D: NA
J: TRBJ2-5
size: NA
length: 15
DNA: TGTGCCACCAGTGATTGGCAGGGGTCCCAAGAGACCCAGTACTTC
CDR3: CATSDWQGSQETQYF

V: TRBV7-2
D: NA
J: TRBJ2-5
size: NA
length: 12
DNA: TGTGCCAGCAGCCCCTTGCGAGGGACCCAGTACTTC
CDR3: CASSPLRGTQYF

V: TRBV20-1
D: NA
J: TRBJ2-7
size: few
length: 10
DNA: TGCAGTGCTCGACAGTACGAGCAGTACTTC
CDR3: CSARQYEQYF

V: TRBV7-6
D: TRBD2
J: TRBJ2-5
size: NA
length: 16
DNA: TGTGCCAGCAGCTTCGGGACTAGCGGGGTAGGAGAGACCCAGTACTTC
CDR3: CASSFGTSGVGETQYF

V: TRBV10-3
D: TRBD2
J: TRBJ2-1
size: few
length: 14
DNA: TGTGCCATCAGTAGCGGGGACTTAGCGGGTGAGCAGTTCTTC
CDR3: CAISSGDLAGEQFF

V: TRBV24-1
D: TRBD2
J: TRBJ2-7
size: many
length: 15
DNA: TGTGCCACCAGTGATGGAGTAGCGGGAGCCTACGAGCAGTACTTC
CDR3: CATSDGVAGAYEQYF

V: TRBV7-2
D: TRBD1
J: TRBJ1-1
size: NA
length: 14
DNA: TGTGCCAGCAACTACAGGGGGGTGAACACTGAAGCTTTCTTT
CDR3: CASNYRGVNTEAFF

V: TRBV10-3
D: TRBD2
J: TRBJ2-1
size: NA
length: 17
DNA: TGTGCCATCAGTGACTACACTAGCGGGAGGTCCTACAATGAGCAGTTCTTC
CDR3: CAISDYTSGRSYNEQFF

V: TRBV25-1
D: NA
J: TRBJ2-3
size: few
length: 16
DNA: TGTGCCAGCAGTAAGGGAGTAACAGGGACCACAGATACGCAGTATTTT
CDR3: CASSKGVTGTTDTQYF

V: TRBV7-6
D: NA
J: TRBJ1-5
size: many
length: 13
DNA: TGTGCCAGCAGCCCAGGGAACAATCAGCCCCAGCATTTT
CDR3: CASSPGNNQPQHF

V: TRBV6-6
D: TRBD2
J: TRBJ2-2
size: NA
length: 17
DNA: TGTGCCAGCAGTGCCGCAGGCGGGGGGGCCGTCACCGGGGAGCTGTTTTTT
CDR3: CASSAAGGGAVTGELFF

V: TRBV7-6
D: NA
J: TRBJ1-3
size: NA
length: 14
DNA: TGTGCCAGCAGCTTAGACCAGAGAGGAAACACCATATATTTT
CDR3: CASSLDQRGNTIYF

V: TRBV9
D: TRBD1
J: TRBJ2-1
size: once
length: 16
DNA: TGTGCCAGCAGCGTAGGGGACAGCGTTTACTACAATGAGCAGTTCTTC
CDR3: CASSVGDSVYYNEQFF

V: TRBV7-8
D: TRBD2
J: TRBJ2-3
size: NA
length: 17
DNA: TGTGCCAGCAGCTTGATACTAGCGGGAGGAAAAACAGATACGCAGTATTTT
CDR3: CASSLILAGGKTDTQYF

V: TRBV7-2
D: NA
J: TRBJ2-1
size: NA
length: 13
DNA: TGTGCCAGCAGCTCAGGCTCCTACAATGAGCAGTTCTTC
CDR3: CASSSGSYNEQFF

V: TRBV7-3
D: TRBD2
J: TRBJ2-1
size: NA
length: 14
DNA: TGTGCCAGCAGCCCGACTAGCGGGGCCAATGAGCAGTTCTTC
CDR3: CASSPTSGANEQFF

V: TRBV4-1
D: TRBD1
J: TRBJ2-3
size: NA
length: 19
DNA: TGCGCCAGCAGCCAAAGGCCACTTAAGGACAGGGGGAGCACAGATACGCAGTATTTT
CDR3: CASSQRPLKDRGSTDTQYF

V: TRBV7-6
D: NA
J: TRBJ2-2
size: many
length: 15
DNA: TGTGCCAGCAGCTTAGGGCAGTTCAGCACCGGGGAGCTGTTTTTT
CDR3: CASSLGQFSTGELFF

V: TRBV7-2
D: NA
J: TRBJ2-7
size: few
length: 15
DNA: TGTGCCAGCAGCTCATACAGGGAAGGAGGTTACGAGCAGTACTTC
CDR3: CASSSYREGGYEQYF

V: TRBV5-1
D: TRBD2
J: TRBJ2-5
size: many
length: 16
DNA: TGCGCCAGCCCTTTTCGGAGGGAGGGAGGCCAAGAGACCCAGTACTTC
CDR3: CASPFRREGGQETQYF

V: TRBV7-6
D: TRBD2
J: TRBJ2-3
size: NA
length: 16
DNA: TGTGCCAGCAGCTCCACAGCGGGAGCTAGCACAGATACGCAGTATTTT
CDR3: CASSSTAGASTDTQYF

V: TRBV28
D: NA
J: TRBJ2-7
size: NA
length: 15
DNA: TGTGCCAGCAGTATGCATGGGACACCCTACAATGAGCAGTACTTC
CDR3: CASSMHGTPYNEQYF

V: TRBV7-2
D: TRBD2
J: TRBJ2-2
size: NA
length: 15
DNA: TGTGCCAGCAGCTTACGGACTAGCGCCCACGGGGAGCTGTTTTTT
CDR3: CASSLRTSAHGELFF

V: TRBV6-6
D: TRBD2
J: TRBJ2-1
size: many
length: 15
DNA: TGTGCCAGCAGTTACGGGGGGGACGGGTACAATGAGCAGTTCTTC
CDR3: CASSYGGDGYNEQFF

V: TRBV7-9
D: NA
J: TRBJ2-7
size: medium-sized
length: 15
DNA: TGTGCCAGCAGCTTAACACTGGACAGGGAGGGGGAGCAGTACTTC
CDR3: CASSLTLDREGEQYF

V: TRBV2
D: TRBD1
J: TRBJ1-3
size: NA
length: 15
DNA: TGTGCCAGCAGTGCTAGGACAGGCTCTGGAAACACCATATATTTT
CDR3: CASSARTGSGNTIYF

V: TRBV5-6
D: NA
J: TRBJ1-1
size: NA
length: 16
DNA: TGTGCCAGCAGCTCTAAGGAAGGTTGGGAGGACACTGAAGCTTTCTTT
CDR3: CASSSKEGWEDTEAFF

V: TRBV15
D: TRBD1
J: TRBJ1-2
size: NA
length: 18
DNA: TGTGCCACCAGCAGAGATCGAGTTAGACAGGGCGGAGTCGATGGCTACACCTTC
CDR3: CATSRDRVRQGGVDGYTF

V: TRBV5-5
D: TRBD1
J: TRBJ1-5
size: few
length: 19
DNA: TGTGCCAGCAGCCATATCTGGGAGGGAACAGGGGCTAGCAATCAGCCCCAGCATTTT
CDR3: CASSHIWEGTGASNQPQHF

V: TRBV27
D: TRBD1
J: TRBJ2-7
size: many
length: 12
DNA: TGTGCCAGTTGGGACAGCGCCTACGAGCAGTACTTC
CDR3: CASWDSAYEQYF

V: TRBV7-3
D: NA
J: TRBJ1-2
size: NA
length: 12
DNA: TGTGCCACTCTGACGTGCCCCAGGGGCTACACCTTC
CDR3: CATLTCPRGYTF

V: TRBV11-2
D: NA
J: TRBJ2-1
size: NA
length: 15
DNA: TGTGCCAGCAGCCTACAAGGGGGTCTCGGGTATGAGCAGTTCTTC
CDR3: CASSLQGGLGYEQFF

V: TRBV6-4
D: TRBD2
J: TRBJ2-3
size: many
length: 16
DNA: TGTGCCAGCTCGCGGACTAGCGGGACTAGCACAGATACGCAGTATTTT
CDR3: CASSRTSGTSTDTQYF

V: TRBV7-2
D: NA
J: TRBJ2-7
size: NA
length: 15
DNA: TGTGCCAGCAGCTTAGAACAACTTCTGGCCAATGAGCAGTACTTC
CDR3: CASSLEQLLANEQYF

V: TRBV20-1
D: NA
J: TRBJ2-7
size: few
length: 14
DNA: TGCAGTGCTAGAGATTATTGGGATGGCGGTGAGCAGTACTTC
CDR3: CSARDYWDGGEQYF

V: TRBV7-2
D: NA
J: TRBJ2-2
size: NA
length: 15
DNA: TGTGCCAGCAGCTCCAGGGGTATGGGCACCGGGGAGCTGTTTTTT
CDR3: CASSSRGMGTGELFF